These T cell receptor beta chains were read from a single sample in a study of shared clonotypes between healthy human individuals. Produced via immunoSEQ multiplex PCR; TCRdb's table is partial and in-frame only. The profile covers about 660,000 clones, with approximately 79% appearing a single time and less than 2% taken by the ten largest. The sequencing sample was made of memory CD4+ T cells sorted from blood. These receptor sequences come from a woman in her 30s in good health. CDR3s include the opening cysteine and the closing phenylalanine or tryptophan. Each record gives: D gene, clone size, V gene, J gene, CDR3 protein, CDR3 DNA. The D gene is left open where the match is weak. Clone size appears in some rows only: once, few, many, or a class for an expanded clone.

-	-	TRBV6-1	TRBJ2-1	CASSGLGVGSYNEQFF	TGTGCCAGCAGTGGGCTAGGGGTCGGCTCCTACAATGAGCAGTTCTTC
-	few	TRBV28	TRBJ2-7	CASRIQGPYEQYF	TGTGCCAGCAGAATTCAGGGACCCTACGAGCAGTACTTC
-	-	TRBV28	TRBJ1-2	CASSSRGGYTF	TGTGCCAGCAGTTCCCGAGGTGGCTACACCTTC
TRBD1	-	TRBV25-1	TRBJ2-1	CASSVFMWDSDNYNEQFF	TGTGCCAGCAGTGTTTTCATGTGGGACAGTGATAACTACAATGAGCAGTTCTTC
TRBD2	once	TRBV19	TRBJ2-3	CASRGTSGSTDTQYF	TGTGCCAGTCGTGGGACTAGCGGAAGCACAGATACGCAGTATTTT
-	-	TRBV11-2	TRBJ2-1	CASLTYRDFTSYNEQFF	TGTGCCAGCCTGACCTACCGGGACTTCACCTCCTACAATGAGCAGTTCTTC
TRBD1	-	TRBV28	TRBJ1-4	CAGGQGSEKLFF	TGTGCCGGGGGACAGGGAAGTGAAAAACTGTTTTTT
TRBD1	-	TRBV19	TRBJ2-1	CASSVPGQGHNEQFF	TGTGCCAGTAGTGTCCCGGGACAGGGTCACAATGAGCAGTTCTTC
TRBD1	-	TRBV28	TRBJ2-7	CASSHRDRGAYEQYF	TGTGCCAGCAGCCATCGGGACAGGGGGGCATACGAGCAGTACTTC
-	-	TRBV11-3	TRBJ2-2	CASSLGRRPGELFF	TGTGCCAGCAGCTTGGGTCGGAGACCCGGGGAGCTGTTTTTT
TRBD2	once	TRBV28	TRBJ2-1	CASSPSPGLADNEQFF	TGTGCCAGCAGCCCCTCTCCGGGACTAGCTGACAATGAGCAGTTCTTC
-	few	TRBV28	TRBJ1-1	CASIPWISGSEAFF	TGTGCCAGCATCCCCTGGATATCGGGGTCAGAAGCTTTCTTT
-	-	TRBV18	TRBJ1-6	CASSRAVHSPLHF	TGTGCCAGCTCACGGGCAGTACATTCACCCCTCCACTTT
-	-	TRBV27	TRBJ1-6	CANGPSHHF	TGTGCCAACGGACCCAGTCACCACTTT
-	-	TRBV11-2	TRBJ1-1	CASLGQWNTEAFF	TGTGCCAGTCTTGGACAGTGGAACACTGAAGCTTTCTTT
-	-	TRBV5-1	TRBJ1-1	CASSLGRKNTEAFF	TGCGCCAGCAGCCTGGGACGGAAAAACACTGAAGCTTTCTTT
-	once	TRBV5-6	TRBJ2-4	CASSSLVRAKNIQYF	TGTGCCAGCAGCTCCCTGGTTCGAGCCAAAAACATTCAGTACTTC
-	-	TRBV18	TRBJ2-5	CASSPPGPTSQETQYF	TGTGCCAGCTCACCGCCGGGACCAACCTCACAAGAGACCCAGTACTTC
TRBD2	-	TRBV4-1	TRBJ2-7	CASSQDLAGASRYEQYF	TGCGCCAGCAGCCAAGATCTAGCGGGAGCCTCCCGCTACGAGCAGTACTTC
TRBD1	few	TRBV19	TRBJ2-3	CASRQGSTDTQYF	TGTGCCAGTCGACAGGGGAGCACAGATACGCAGTATTTT
-	-	TRBV25-1	TRBJ2-1	CASSALAGSNEQFF	TGTGCCAGCAGTGCGCTAGCTGGTAGCAATGAGCAGTTCTTC
TRBD2	few	TRBV6-5	TRBJ2-3	CATLSGYTDTQYF	TGTGCCACCCTTAGCGGGTACACAGATACGCAGTATTTT
-	-	TRBV5-4	TRBJ2-7	CASSLDELPEQYF	TGTGCCAGCAGCTTGGACGAACTGCCAGAGCAGTACTTC
-	-	TRBV6-1	TRBJ1-1	CASSGLVFEGTEAFF	TGTGCCAGCAGTGGGCTGGTATTCGAAGGCACTGAAGCTTTCTTT
-	-	TRBV2	TRBJ1-5	CASSGGQSTGGYSNQPQHF	TGTGCCAGCAGCGGTGGGCAGAGTACTGGAGGATATAGCAATCAGCCCCAGCATTTT
-	many	TRBV7-8	TRBJ2-2	CASSSAPGGYTGELFF	TGTGCCAGCAGCTCCGCGCCTGGGGGCTACACCGGGGAGCTGTTTTTT
TRBD1	-	TRBV5-4	TRBJ2-5	CASSQQGISAETQYF	TGTGCCAGCAGCCAACAGGGGATATCGGCGGAGACCCAGTACTTC
-	-	TRBV5-8	TRBJ2-2	CASSLRDGTGELFF	TGTGCCAGCAGCTTGCGTGATGGCACCGGGGAGCTGTTTTTT
TRBD1	-	TRBV11-3	TRBJ2-1	CASSSTGSRNEQFF	TGTGCCAGCAGCTCGACAGGGTCACGCAATGAGCAGTTCTTC
TRBD1	-	TRBV28	TRBJ1-1	CASSPGQGGTEAFF	TGTGCCAGCAGTCCCGGACAGGGCGGGACTGAAGCTTTCTTT
-	once	TRBV7-9	TRBJ1-1	CASSLYGRKAFF	TGTGCCAGCAGCTTATATGGGAGGAAAGCTTTCTTT
TRBD1	-	TRBV18	TRBJ2-5	CASSPRQGRETQYF	TGTGCCAGCTCACCCCGACAGGGCCGGGAGACCCAGTACTTC
-	-	TRBV19	TRBJ1-1	CASSSSREKNTEAFF	TGTGCCAGTAGCAGTAGCAGGGAGAAGAACACTGAAGCTTTCTTT
-	-	TRBV28	TRBJ2-5	CASSRQGGLTETQYF	TGTGCCAGCAGTAGACAGGGAGGTTTGACTGAGACCCAGTACTTC
-	-	TRBV5-4	TRBJ2-3	CASSLGPGATDTQYF	TGTGCCAGCAGCTTGGGCCCAGGAGCTACAGATACGCAGTATTTT
-	-	TRBV15	TRBJ1-2	CATSRDGYGYTF	TGTGCCACCAGCAGAGACGGGTATGGCTACACCTTC
-	-	TRBV5-1	TRBJ1-4	CASSLGTGNLGLFF	TGCGCCAGCAGCTTGGGAACCGGAAACTTGGGACTGTTTTTT
TRBD2	-	TRBV10-1	TRBJ2-1	CASSDTSGRTSEQFF	TGCGCCAGCAGCGATACTAGCGGGAGGACTAGTGAGCAGTTCTTC
-	once	TRBV14	TRBJ1-2	CASSSLGSSNYGYTF	TGTGCCAGCAGCTCCCTCGGCAGCTCTAACTATGGCTACACCTTC
-	once	TRBV9	TRBJ1-5	CASFRTLYSNQPQHF	TGTGCCAGCTTTCGCACACTCTATAGCAATCAGCCCCAGCATTTT
-	-	TRBV18	TRBJ2-1	CASSPRDYLSSYNEQFF	TGTGCCAGCTCACCGCGCGATTATTTGTCCTCCTACAATGAGCAGTTCTTC
-	-	TRBV7-2	TRBJ2-3	CASSLVLSTDTQYF	TGTGCCAGCAGCTTAGTTCTGAGCACAGATACGCAGTATTTT
-	-	TRBV19	TRBJ1-6	CASQVATNNSPLHF	TGTGCCAGTCAGGTCGCGACAAATAATTCACCCCTCCACTTT
-	few	TRBV7-8	TRBJ2-3	CASRFPEGRGPPDTQYF	TGTGCCAGCAGGTTCCCTGAGGGCAGGGGCCCCCCAGATACGCAGTATTTT
-	many	TRBV27	TRBJ1-1	CASSLMRGGNTEAFF	TGTGCCAGCAGTTTAATGCGGGGAGGGAACACTGAAGCTTTCTTT
TRBD1	-	TRBV19	TRBJ2-3	CASSPWDRDTDTQYF	TGTGCCAGTAGTCCCTGGGACAGAGACACAGATACGCAGTATTTT
TRBD1	-	TRBV5-1	TRBJ2-1	CASSREGAPYNEQFF	TGCGCCAGCAGCCGAGAGGGGGCGCCTTACAATGAGCAGTTCTTC
-	few	TRBV5-1	TRBJ1-3	CASSSGTSGNTIYF	TGCGCCAGCAGTTCAGGGACCTCTGGAAACACCATATATTTT
-	-	TRBV19	TRBJ2-1	CASSPGTAPRFF	TGTGCCAGTAGTCCGGGGACCGCGCCACGGTTCTTC
TRBD1	-	TRBV5-1	TRBJ1-2	CASSWGQGDGYTF	TGCGCCAGCAGCTGGGGACAGGGAGATGGCTACACCTTC
TRBD1	-	TRBV5-1	TRBJ1-2	CASSGRGDYGYTF	TGCGCCAGCAGCGGCAGGGGGGACTATGGCTACACCTTC
-	-	TRBV4-1	TRBJ1-5	CASSQDPSQPQHF	TGCGCCAGCAGCCAAGATCCGAGCCAGCCCCAGCATTTT
-	-	TRBV11-2	TRBJ1-2	CASSLDGAGGYTF	TGTGCCAGCAGCTTAGATGGGGCGGGCGGCTACACCTTC
-	-	TRBV7-3	TRBJ2-3	CASSSSGTNTDTQYF	TGTGCCAGCAGCTCCTCCGGGACCAACACAGATACGCAGTATTTT